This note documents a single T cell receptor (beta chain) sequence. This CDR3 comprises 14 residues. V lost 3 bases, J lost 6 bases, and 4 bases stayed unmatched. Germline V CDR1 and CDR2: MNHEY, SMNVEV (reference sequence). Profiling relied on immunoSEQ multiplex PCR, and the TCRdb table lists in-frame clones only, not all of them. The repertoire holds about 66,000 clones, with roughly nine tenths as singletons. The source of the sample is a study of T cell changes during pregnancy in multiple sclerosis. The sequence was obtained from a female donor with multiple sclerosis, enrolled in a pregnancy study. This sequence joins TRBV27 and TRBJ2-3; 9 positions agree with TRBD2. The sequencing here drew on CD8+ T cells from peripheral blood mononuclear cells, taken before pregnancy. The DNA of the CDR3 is TGTGCCAGCAGTTTCGCTAGCGGGGCGGATACGCAGTATTTT. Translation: CASSFASGADTQYF.